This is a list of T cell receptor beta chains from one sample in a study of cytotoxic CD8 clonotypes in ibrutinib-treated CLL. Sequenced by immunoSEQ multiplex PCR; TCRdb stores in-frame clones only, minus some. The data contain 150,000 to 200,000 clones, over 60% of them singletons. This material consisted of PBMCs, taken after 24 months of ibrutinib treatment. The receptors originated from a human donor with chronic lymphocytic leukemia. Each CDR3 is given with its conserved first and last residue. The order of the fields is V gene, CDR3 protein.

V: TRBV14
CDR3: CASSQDPRIGTGELFF

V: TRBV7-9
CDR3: CASSGKGDEQFF

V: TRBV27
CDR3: CASSFPVGEQFF

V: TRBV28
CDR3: CASNRIPYGYTF

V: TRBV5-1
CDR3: CASSLGVLAGGFGGTQYF

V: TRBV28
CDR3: CASSTNMVTGELFF

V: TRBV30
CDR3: CAWSPRSFLSTDTQYF

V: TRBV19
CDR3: CASSPPGGSPLRDTQYF

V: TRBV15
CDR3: CATSRGSPRGAHEQYF

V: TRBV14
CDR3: CASSAWGAYNEQFF

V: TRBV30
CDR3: CACSWTLNTGELFF

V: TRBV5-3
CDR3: CASSPGTSAVYEQYF

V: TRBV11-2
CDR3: CASRWGLFTDTQYF

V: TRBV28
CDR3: CASSPSTALNEKLFF

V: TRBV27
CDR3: CASSLFLSNTGELFF

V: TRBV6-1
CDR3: CASTGTLESYGYTF

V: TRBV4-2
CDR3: CASSQVWAQLTDTQYF

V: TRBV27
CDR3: CASSLLGGSSYEQYF

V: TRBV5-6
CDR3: CASSWGQPSFYGYTF

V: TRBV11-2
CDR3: CASSSQGYFHEQYF

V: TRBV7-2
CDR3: CASSLLPRAEETQYF

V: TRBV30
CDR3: CAWSVWVGDYGYTF

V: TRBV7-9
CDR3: CASTGKTGISGNTIYF

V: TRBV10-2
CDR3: CASSDVRLRTDTQYF

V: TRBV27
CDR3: CASSLSPGSYEQYF

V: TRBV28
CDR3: CASSFATNEKLFF

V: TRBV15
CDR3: CATSTQAAYEQYF

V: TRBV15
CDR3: CATTAGRANNEQFF

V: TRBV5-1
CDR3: CASSLEWPTNEKLFF

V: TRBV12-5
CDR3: CASGFDSENTGELFF

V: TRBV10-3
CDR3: CAISEGGAGTDTQYF

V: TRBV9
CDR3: CASSVGQGTEAFF

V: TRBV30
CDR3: CAWTDIPGGSPHEQYF

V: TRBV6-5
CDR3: CASSSLAVYNEQFF

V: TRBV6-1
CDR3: CASSHSGETQYF

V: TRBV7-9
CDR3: CASSFRDRGLGGYTF

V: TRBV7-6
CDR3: CASSPGSGSSTDTQYF

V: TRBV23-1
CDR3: CASSQRQNQDPRDQPQHF

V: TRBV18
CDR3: CASSPGREGEKLFF

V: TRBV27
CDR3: CASSPLTGGAIRYTF

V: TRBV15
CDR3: CATSREQGASYEQYF

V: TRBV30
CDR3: CAWSLGGGGETQYF

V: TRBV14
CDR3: CASSQVPQGQETQYF

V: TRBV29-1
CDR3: CSVVSGAEAFF

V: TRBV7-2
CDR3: CASSQGFSNQPQHF

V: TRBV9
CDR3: CASSVGTGGREKLFF

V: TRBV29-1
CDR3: CSVLAGIEQFF

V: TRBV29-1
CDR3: CSGNERDRISYEQYF

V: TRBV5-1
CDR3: CASSSQYRGTSGRRSEQFF